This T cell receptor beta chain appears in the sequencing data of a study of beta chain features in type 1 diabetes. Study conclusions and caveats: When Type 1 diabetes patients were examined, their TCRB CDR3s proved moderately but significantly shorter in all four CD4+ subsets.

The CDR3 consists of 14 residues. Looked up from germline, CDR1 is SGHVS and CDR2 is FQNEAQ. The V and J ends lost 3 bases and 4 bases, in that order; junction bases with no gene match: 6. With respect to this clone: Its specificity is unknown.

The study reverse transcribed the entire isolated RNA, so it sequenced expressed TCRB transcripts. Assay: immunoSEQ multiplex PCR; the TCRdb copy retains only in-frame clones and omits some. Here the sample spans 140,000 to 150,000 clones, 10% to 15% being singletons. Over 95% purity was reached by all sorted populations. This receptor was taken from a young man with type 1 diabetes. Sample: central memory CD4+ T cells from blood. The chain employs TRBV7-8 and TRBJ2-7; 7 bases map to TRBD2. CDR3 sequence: CASSLGLAEYEQYF. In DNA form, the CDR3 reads TGTGCCAGCAGCTTGGGGCTAGCGGAATACGAGCAGTACTTC. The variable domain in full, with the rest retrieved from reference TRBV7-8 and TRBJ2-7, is GAGVSQSPRYKVAKRGQDVALRCDPISGHVSLFWYQQALGQGPEFLTYFQNEAQLDKSGLPSDRFFAERPEGSVSTLKIQRTQQEDSAVYLCASSLGLAEYEQYFGPGTRLTVT.